Each of the 11 T cell receptor beta chains below was sequenced from the same sample in a study of identical twins. TCRdb fed the 5' RACE reads into MiXCR, producing one record per CDR3 protein. The sample has 500,000 to 650,000 distinct CDR3 sequences; about 7% are singletons. Separately, the same data were catalogued under a study of yellow fever vaccine responses in identical twins.

The sequencing input was PBMCs. The receptors stem from a woman aged 18 to 35 in good health.

This clonotype appeared many times. This sequence joins TRBV6-5 and TRBJ1-1, with D maybe TRBD1 (5 bases). Germline loops: CDR1 MNHEY, CDR2 SVGAGI. Trimming removed 4 bases from V and 0 bases from J, with 9 bases in between. There are 14 residues in the CDR3. The CDR3 loop reads CASSFGALNTEAFF. The CDR3 bases are TGTGCCAGCAGTTTTGGGGCCTTGAACACTGAAGCTTTCTTT.

This clonotype has more than one count but fewer than ten. The chain has TRBV20-1 and TRBJ2-7; 8 positions agree with TRBD2. The CDR3 sequence is 15 residues long. J lost 6 bases, V lost 6 bases, and 16 bases had no gene match. The germline CDR1 and CDR2 sequences are DFQATT and SNEGSKA (reference sequence). CDR3 residues: CSAADLAGPEGEQYF. The CDR3 coding sequence is TGCAGTGCCGCAGATTTAGCGGGACCCGAGGGCGAGCAGTACTTC.

This clonotype was seen only a few times. The chain joins TRBV15 to TRBJ2-3; D might be TRBD2 (6 bases). Between the trimmed V and J ends, which lost 6 bases and 4 bases, there was a span of 17 bases. Looked up from germline, CDR1 is LNHNV and CDR2 is YYDKDF (reference sequence). The CDR3 runs 15 residues. CDR3 coding DNA: TGTGCCACCAGGGAGGGTCGGGGGACGGCAGATACGCAGTATTTT. Translation: CATREGRGTADTQYF.

The chain joins TRBV10-3 to TRBJ2-1; the D call may be TRBD1 or TRBD2 (5 bases each). Germline assignment: CDR1 ENHRY and CDR2 SYGVKD. The V and J ends lost 3 bases and 9 bases respectively, with 12 bases between them. CDR3 length: 13 residues. The CDR3 coding sequence is TGTGCCATCAGTGATTGGGGCGGGTCTGAGCAGTTCTTC. Amino acid sequence: CAISDWGGSEQFF.

In its sample, this clonotype was seen many times. The chain recombines TRBV7-9 with TRBJ2-1, with D uncertain. Germline V gives CDR1 SEHNR, CDR2 FQNEAQ (reference sequence). The CDR3 runs to 12 residues. V was shortened by 6 bases and J by 10 bases, with 13 bases between the two germline ends. The CDR3, as DNA: TGTGCCAGCAGGATCGAAGGTGGCGAGCAGTTCTTC. This codes for CASRIEGGEQFF.

This clonotype was detected ten times or more. The gene calls are TRBV10-3 and TRBJ2-1; D is ambiguous. Germline V lookup: CDR1 ENHRY, CDR2 SYGVKD. Trimming cost V 7 bases and J 1 base, with 8 bases left between them. The CDR3 is 13 amino acids. The CDR3 coding sequence is TGTGCCATCATGTCCCCTTCCTACAATGAGCAGTTCTTC. Translated, it gives CAIMSPSYNEQFF.

In this sample, this clonotype turned up a few times. V gene TRBV12-3 or TRBV12-4 combines with J gene TRBJ2-1, with 16 bases matching TRBD2. CDR3 length equals 17 residues. V lost 5 bases, J lost 10 bases, and 11 bases stayed unmatched. CDR3 sequence reads: CASSLLKGLAGGLEQFF. CDR3 DNA: TGTGCCAGCAGTCTACTCAAGGGACTAGCGGGAGGGCTCGAGCAGTTCTTC.

V usage is TRBV5-6 and J usage is TRBJ2-5; 14 bases are shared with TRBD2. This CDR3 has 16 amino acids. V was pared by 3 bases and J by 5 bases, with 6 bases of the junction left unmatched. Germline CDR1 is SGHDT and CDR2 is YYEEEE. In DNA form, the CDR3 reads TGTGCCAGCAGCTCCGGACTAGCGGGGGGTCGGGAGACCCAGTACTTC. It codes for CASSSGLAGGRETQYF.

CDR3 bases: TGTGCCAGCAGCCAGTTTTTGGGCACTGAGCAGTTCTTC. This gives the protein CASSQFLGTEQFF. The chain is built from TRBV7-6 and TRBJ2-1; D unresolved. This CDR3 has 13 amino acids. The germline V gene has CDR1 SGHVS and CDR2 FNYEAQ. Trimming removed 5 bases from V and 9 bases from J, with 14 bases in between.

The table lists this clonotype with many counts. V is TRBV12-3 or TRBV12-4 and J is TRBJ2-3; 7 nucleotides line up with TRBD2. The CDR3 has 14 residues. V was clipped by 6 bases and J by 2 bases; unmatched bases: 5. DNA for the CDR3: TGTGCCAGCAGGTCCGGGACTAACACAGATACGCAGTATTTT. Translation: CASRSGTNTDTQYF.

This clonotype was counted at least ten times. The chain combines TRBV19 with TRBJ2-1, with unresolved D. V lost 10 bases and J lost 2, with 12 bases in between. Germline values: CDR1 LNHDA, CDR2 SQIVND (reference sequence). This CDR3 has 13 amino acids. The CDR3 here is CATRPRPYNEQFF. The CDR3 DNA is TGTGCCACCCGTCCTAGGCCCTACAATGAGCAGTTCTTC.